One and the same sample provided the 24 T cell receptor beta chains below, sequenced in a study of blood T cell repertoires in COVID-19. Only in-frame clones appear in the TCRdb table, and some are missing; sequencing was by immunoSEQ multiplex PCR. The sample holds fewer than 400,000 clones, roughly 90% seen once. The sample comprised PBMCs or T cells enriched from blood (not recorded which). The source of these receptors is a woman under 40 who had recovered from COVID-19.

This clone appeared a single time. The rearrangement joins TRBV7-2 to TRBJ2-2; TRBD2 is a possible D gene (7 bases). CDR1 SGHTA and CDR2 FQGNSA come from the germline V gene. V lost 9 bases and J 3 bases, leaving 20 bases between the germline ends. This CDR3 has 16 residues. CDR3 nucleotide sequence: TGTGCCAGTGACCCAAGGGGGGGGTTCTACACCGGGGAGCTGTTTTTT. This codes for CASDPRGGFYTGELFF.

The chain is built from TRBV11-3 and TRBJ2-2; possibly TRBD2 for D (5 bases). Deletions cut 3 bases from V and 4 bases from J, with 15 bases between. CDR3 length: 16 residues. Germline loops: CDR1 SGHNT, CDR2 YENEEA. The CDR3, as DNA: TGTGCCAGCAGCTTGCCGGGATTGACAAGCACCGGGGAGCTGTTTTTT. Translated, it gives CASSLPGLTSTGELFF.

V gene TRBV19 combines with J gene TRBJ1-1; D remains ambiguous. V lost 0 bases to trimming and J lost 1 base, with 15 bases between them. The CDR3 runs to 17 residues. Germline-derived CDR1 and CDR2 are LNHDA and SQIVND (reference sequence). For the CDR3, the DNA is TGTGCCAGTAGTATAGATCATGGAGCCTTTACGAACACTGAAGCTTTCTTT. Translating it yields CASSIDHGAFTNTEAFF.

A single count supports this clone. A read error may account for a junction end that differs from germline. The rearrangement joins TRBV7-2 to TRBJ1-2; 7 bases line up with TRBD1. Germline loops: CDR1 SGHTA, CDR2 FQGNSA. The CDR3 has 16 amino acids. The CDR3 is CASSLALGGADYGYTF. CDR3 DNA sequence: TGTGCCAGCAGCCTAGCGTTAGGGGGCGCTGACTATGGCTACACCTTC.

Details on this clone: The junction shows a germline mismatch at one end, possibly a read error. The chain employs TRBV7-7 and TRBJ2-2; a weak D match, TRBD2 (6 bases). Germline V gene data show CDR1 as SSHAT and CDR2 as FNYEAQ (reference sequence). The CDR3 covers 13 residues. In DNA form, the CDR3 reads TGTGCTAGCAGCCTTAGCGGCACCGGGAAGCTGTTTTTT. Its protein product is CASSLSGTGKLFF. The complete variable domain, with remaining parts taken from reference TRBV7-7 and TRBJ2-2, reads GAGVSQSPRYKVTKRGQDVTLRCDPISSHATLYWYQQALGQGPEFLTYFNYEAQPDKSGLPSDRFSAERPEGSISTLTIQRTEQRDSAMYRCASSLSGTGKLFFGEGSRLTVL.

This clone appeared a single time. A junction end diverges from the germline sequence, so it may reflect a read error. This rearrangement joins TRBV9 to TRBJ1-6; D gene unclear. Per the germline V gene, CDR1 is SGDLS and CDR2 is YYNGEE. This CDR3 spans 13 amino acids. CDR3 amino acids: CASSVGPDSPLHF. The CDR3 DNA follows: TGTGCCAGCAGCGTAGGGCCCGATTCGCCCCTCCACTTT.

This sequence joins TRBV5-6 and TRBJ2-1; 8 bases agree with TRBD1. V was clipped by 2 bases and J by 6 bases; unmatched bases: 7. CDR1 and CDR2 (germline): SGHDT, YYEEEE. This CDR3 has 15 amino acids. The CDR3 sequence is CASSLLDRDVNEQFF. In DNA form, the CDR3 reads TGTGCCAGCAGCTTATTGGACAGGGATGTCAATGAGCAGTTCTTC. The full variable domain, with the rest looked up from reference TRBV5-6 and TRBJ2-1, is DAGVTQSPTHLIKTRGQQVTLRCSPKSGHDTVSWYQQALGQGPQFIFQYYEEEERQRGNFPDRFSGHQFPNYSSELNVNALLLGDSALYLCASSLLDRDVNEQFFGPGTRLTVL.

The chain combines TRBV15 with TRBJ2-3; 7 bases match TRBD2. With 3 bases clipped from V and 1 base from J, the junction kept 1 base outside the gene matches. Germline V gene data show CDR1 as LNHNV and CDR2 as YYDKDF (reference sequence). The CDR3 is 14 amino acids. CDR3 sequence: CATSRSGGTDTQYF. As DNA, the CDR3 is TGTGCCACCAGCAGGAGCGGGGGCACAGATACGCAGTATTTT.

CDR3 amino acids: CASSAGQDLYGYTF. The CDR3 DNA is TGTGCCAGCAGCGCAGGACAGGACCTCTATGGCTACACCTTC. V gene TRBV9 combines with J gene TRBJ1-2; 7 bases agree with TRBD1. The V gene end was trimmed by 3 bases and the J gene end by 4 bases; junction bases not matched to a gene: 6. Germline V gene sequence: CDR1 SGDLS, CDR2 YYNGEE. CDR3 size: 14 residues.

V and J are TRBV7-2 and TRBJ1-1; TRBD1 might be the D (5 bases). Per the germline V gene, CDR1 is SGHTA and CDR2 is FQGNSA. The CDR3 is 14 amino acids. Trimming stripped 4 bases from V and 2 bases from J, with 11 bases between. CDR3 protein: CASSSNRINTEAFF. The CDR3 coding sequence is TGTGCCAGCAGCTCAAACAGGATCAACACTGAAGCTTTCTTT.

The chain's CDR3 is CASSQKGNTIYF. The CDR3 DNA follows: TGTGCCAGCAGCCAGAAAGGAAACACCATATATTTT. The chain has TRBV7-9 and TRBJ1-3; D is unresolved. Per the germline V gene, CDR1 is SEHNR and CDR2 is FQNEAQ (reference sequence). V gave up 5 bases and J gave up 4 bases, with 6 bases separating them. The CDR3 runs 12 residues.

This chain links TRBV28 with TRBJ2-3, with 9 bases aligning to TRBD2. CDR1 is MDHEN, CDR2 SYDVKM, per germline. With V trimmed by 3 bases and J by 7 bases, 5 bases remained unmatched. The CDR3 is made up of 14 amino acids. CDR3 DNA: TGTGCCAGCAGTTTCGGCGGGAGGGGGTATACGCAGTATTTT. Amino acids: CASSFGGRGYTQYF.

The V call is TRBV19, the J call TRBJ1-2; a weak D match, TRBD1 (6 bases). CDR1 and CDR2 (germline): LNHDA, SQIVND (reference sequence). This CDR3 contains 12 residues. The V end lost 11 bases, the J end lost 4 bases, and 14 bases lay between the germline ends. For the CDR3, the DNA is TGTGCCGGCAACAGGGCAGGCTATGGCTACACCTTC. The encoded protein is CAGNRAGYGYTF. The entire variable domain, with the rest obtained from reference TRBV19 and TRBJ1-2, is as follows: DGGITQSPKYLFRKEGQNVTLSCEQNLNHDAMYWYRQDPGQGLRLIYYSQIVNDFQKGDIAEGYSVSREKKESFPLTVTSAQKNPTAFYLCAGNRAGYGYTFGSGTRLTVV.

This clone appeared a single time. V usage is TRBV3-1 (or the pseudogene TRBV3-2) and J usage is TRBJ2-7; tentative D call: TRBD2 (6 bases). CDR3 length: 14 residues. Germline V gene sequence: CDR1 LGHDT, CDR2 YNNKEL (reference sequence). V lost 5 bases to trimming and J lost 1 base, with 12 bases between them. CDR3 sequence (DNA): TGTGCCAGCAGCAACTTAGCGGAGTCCTACGAGCAGTACTTC. This translates into CASSNLAESYEQYF.

V gene TRBV14 combines with J gene TRBJ1-2, with no clear D. CDR1 and CDR2 from the germline V gene are SGHDN and FVKESK. The CDR3 runs to 13 residues. Deletions cut 4 bases from V and 8 bases from J, with 14 bases between. Written as DNA, the CDR3 is TGTGCCAGCAGCCCTCTAGTACAACCCGGCTACACCTTC. It yields the protein CASSPLVQPGYTF.

This sequence joins TRBV19 and TRBJ1-2, with 9 bases that match TRBD1. CDR3 size: 13 residues. Unmatched junction bases numbered 4, after V lost 9 bases and J lost 2 bases. Germline V CDR1 and CDR2: LNHDA, SQIVND (reference sequence). The CDR3 DNA reads as TGTGCCAGCCGGGGGACAGGGAACTATGGCTACACCTTC. Translating it yields CASRGTGNYGYTF.

The chain carries TRBV29-1 and TRBJ1-1; 7 positions match TRBD1. The junction had 8 bases not matched to a gene; V was cut back by 3 bases and J by 1 base. Looked up from germline, CDR1 is SQVTM and CDR2 is ANQGSEA. CDR3 length: 15 amino acids. For the CDR3, the DNA is TGCAGCGTTGAGGTCAGGGGGAGTCGGAACACTGAAGCTTTCTTT. Translation gives CSVEVRGSRNTEAFF. The full variable domain, rest sourced from reference TRBV29-1 and TRBJ1-1, is SAVISQKPSRDICQRGTSLTIQCQVDSQVTMMFWYRQQPGQSLTLIATANQGSEATYESGFVIDKFPISRPNLTFSTLTVSNMSPEDSSIYLCSVEVRGSRNTEAFFGQGTRLTVV.

The chain links TRBV28 to TRBJ2-1, with 10 bases matching TRBD2. The CDR3 is made up of 15 amino acids. Unmatched junction bases numbered 5, after V lost 2 bases and J lost 7 bases. CDR1 MDHEN and CDR2 SYDVKM come from the germline V gene. CDR3 nucleotides: TGTGCCAGCAGTTTAGGCCTAGCGGGAGCAAATGAGCAGTTCTTC. Encoded protein: CASSLGLAGANEQFF.

The V gene is TRBV7-9, the J gene TRBJ1-4; 7 bases fit TRBD1. The CDR3 is 17 residues long. The germline gives CDR1 SEHNR, CDR2 FQNEAQ (reference sequence). V lost 2 bases to trimming and J lost 5 bases; unmatched junction nucleotides: 11. The CDR3 DNA sequence: TGTGCCAGCAGCTTACCCACCAGGACAGGCAGCAATGAAAAACTGTTTTTT. Its translation: CASSLPTRTGSNEKLFF.

The V gene is TRBV28, the J gene TRBJ2-7, with 8 bases that match TRBD1. The V and J ends lost 5 bases and 9 bases, in that order; junction bases with no gene match: 9. This CDR3 is built from 13 residues. Germline V lookup: CDR1 MDHEN, CDR2 SYDVKM. The CDR3 DNA reads TGTGCCAGCAGTACCGGACAGGGTCGGGTGCAGTACTTC. Translating gives CASSTGQGRVQYF.

This clone has only a few counts. V usage is TRBV7-3 and J usage is TRBJ1-5, with D uncertain. CDR1 and CDR2 (germline): SGHTA, FQGTGA. Trimming stripped 9 bases from V and 5 bases from J, with 14 bases between. The CDR3 loop spans 13 amino acids. The CDR3 spells CASSRERDQPQHF. CDR3 nucleotide sequence: TGTGCCAGTTCCCGGGAACGAGATCAGCCCCAGCATTTT. The entire variable domain, with the rest obtained from reference TRBV7-3 and TRBJ1-5, is as follows: GAGVSQTPSNKVTEKGKYVELRCDPISGHTALYWYRQSLGQGPEFLIYFQGTGAADDSGLPNDRFFAVRPEGSVSTLKIQRTERGDSAVYLCASSRERDQPQHFGDGTRLSIL.

Comments on this clone: Other DNA sequences from this sample encode an identical CDR3 as well. The chain joins TRBV7-9 to TRBJ1-2, with D possibly TRBD1 on 5 matching bases. Germline CDR1 reads SEHNR; CDR2 reads FQNEAQ (reference sequence). V lost 2 bases, J lost 2 bases, and 9 bases lay in between. The CDR3 totals 14 residues. The CDR3 here is CASSLLAGNYGYTF. The CDR3 region has the DNA TGTGCCAGCAGCTTATTAGCAGGGAACTATGGCTACACCTTC. Variable domain in full (rest from reference TRBV7-9 and TRBJ1-2): DTGVSQNPRHKITKRGQNVTFRCDPISEHNRLYWYRQTLGQGPEFLTYFQNEAQLEKSRLLSDRFSAERPKGSFSTLEIQRTEQGDSAMYLCASSLLAGNYGYTFGSGTRLTVV.

This clone appeared a single time. This chain uses TRBV5-1 with TRBJ2-7; D not certain. V was shortened by 0 bases and J by 7 bases, with 20 bases between the two germline ends. Germline V lookup: CDR1 SGHRS, CDR2 YFSETQ. The CDR3 has 16 residues. CDR3 DNA: TGCGCCAGCAGCTTGGTTTCGACACGGTCTCCGTCTGAGCAGTACTTC. Its translation: CASSLVSTRSPSEQYF. Variable domain in full (rest from reference TRBV5-1 and TRBJ2-7): KAGVTQTPRYLIKTRGQQVTLSCSPISGHRSVSWYQQTPGQGLQFLFEYFSETQRNKGNFPGRFSGRQFSNSRSEMNVSTLELGDSALYLCASSLVSTRSPSEQYFGPGTRLTVT.

The DNA of the CDR3 is TGTGCCAGCAGCCAAGATGAGGGATCCAATCAGCCCCAGCATTTT. Residues: CASSQDEGSNQPQHF. The rearrangement uses TRBV4-2 and TRBJ1-5; D remains ambiguous. CDR1 and CDR2 (germline): LGHNA, YNFKEQ. This CDR3 has 15 amino acids. V was clipped by 0 bases and J by 3 bases, with 9 bases between them.